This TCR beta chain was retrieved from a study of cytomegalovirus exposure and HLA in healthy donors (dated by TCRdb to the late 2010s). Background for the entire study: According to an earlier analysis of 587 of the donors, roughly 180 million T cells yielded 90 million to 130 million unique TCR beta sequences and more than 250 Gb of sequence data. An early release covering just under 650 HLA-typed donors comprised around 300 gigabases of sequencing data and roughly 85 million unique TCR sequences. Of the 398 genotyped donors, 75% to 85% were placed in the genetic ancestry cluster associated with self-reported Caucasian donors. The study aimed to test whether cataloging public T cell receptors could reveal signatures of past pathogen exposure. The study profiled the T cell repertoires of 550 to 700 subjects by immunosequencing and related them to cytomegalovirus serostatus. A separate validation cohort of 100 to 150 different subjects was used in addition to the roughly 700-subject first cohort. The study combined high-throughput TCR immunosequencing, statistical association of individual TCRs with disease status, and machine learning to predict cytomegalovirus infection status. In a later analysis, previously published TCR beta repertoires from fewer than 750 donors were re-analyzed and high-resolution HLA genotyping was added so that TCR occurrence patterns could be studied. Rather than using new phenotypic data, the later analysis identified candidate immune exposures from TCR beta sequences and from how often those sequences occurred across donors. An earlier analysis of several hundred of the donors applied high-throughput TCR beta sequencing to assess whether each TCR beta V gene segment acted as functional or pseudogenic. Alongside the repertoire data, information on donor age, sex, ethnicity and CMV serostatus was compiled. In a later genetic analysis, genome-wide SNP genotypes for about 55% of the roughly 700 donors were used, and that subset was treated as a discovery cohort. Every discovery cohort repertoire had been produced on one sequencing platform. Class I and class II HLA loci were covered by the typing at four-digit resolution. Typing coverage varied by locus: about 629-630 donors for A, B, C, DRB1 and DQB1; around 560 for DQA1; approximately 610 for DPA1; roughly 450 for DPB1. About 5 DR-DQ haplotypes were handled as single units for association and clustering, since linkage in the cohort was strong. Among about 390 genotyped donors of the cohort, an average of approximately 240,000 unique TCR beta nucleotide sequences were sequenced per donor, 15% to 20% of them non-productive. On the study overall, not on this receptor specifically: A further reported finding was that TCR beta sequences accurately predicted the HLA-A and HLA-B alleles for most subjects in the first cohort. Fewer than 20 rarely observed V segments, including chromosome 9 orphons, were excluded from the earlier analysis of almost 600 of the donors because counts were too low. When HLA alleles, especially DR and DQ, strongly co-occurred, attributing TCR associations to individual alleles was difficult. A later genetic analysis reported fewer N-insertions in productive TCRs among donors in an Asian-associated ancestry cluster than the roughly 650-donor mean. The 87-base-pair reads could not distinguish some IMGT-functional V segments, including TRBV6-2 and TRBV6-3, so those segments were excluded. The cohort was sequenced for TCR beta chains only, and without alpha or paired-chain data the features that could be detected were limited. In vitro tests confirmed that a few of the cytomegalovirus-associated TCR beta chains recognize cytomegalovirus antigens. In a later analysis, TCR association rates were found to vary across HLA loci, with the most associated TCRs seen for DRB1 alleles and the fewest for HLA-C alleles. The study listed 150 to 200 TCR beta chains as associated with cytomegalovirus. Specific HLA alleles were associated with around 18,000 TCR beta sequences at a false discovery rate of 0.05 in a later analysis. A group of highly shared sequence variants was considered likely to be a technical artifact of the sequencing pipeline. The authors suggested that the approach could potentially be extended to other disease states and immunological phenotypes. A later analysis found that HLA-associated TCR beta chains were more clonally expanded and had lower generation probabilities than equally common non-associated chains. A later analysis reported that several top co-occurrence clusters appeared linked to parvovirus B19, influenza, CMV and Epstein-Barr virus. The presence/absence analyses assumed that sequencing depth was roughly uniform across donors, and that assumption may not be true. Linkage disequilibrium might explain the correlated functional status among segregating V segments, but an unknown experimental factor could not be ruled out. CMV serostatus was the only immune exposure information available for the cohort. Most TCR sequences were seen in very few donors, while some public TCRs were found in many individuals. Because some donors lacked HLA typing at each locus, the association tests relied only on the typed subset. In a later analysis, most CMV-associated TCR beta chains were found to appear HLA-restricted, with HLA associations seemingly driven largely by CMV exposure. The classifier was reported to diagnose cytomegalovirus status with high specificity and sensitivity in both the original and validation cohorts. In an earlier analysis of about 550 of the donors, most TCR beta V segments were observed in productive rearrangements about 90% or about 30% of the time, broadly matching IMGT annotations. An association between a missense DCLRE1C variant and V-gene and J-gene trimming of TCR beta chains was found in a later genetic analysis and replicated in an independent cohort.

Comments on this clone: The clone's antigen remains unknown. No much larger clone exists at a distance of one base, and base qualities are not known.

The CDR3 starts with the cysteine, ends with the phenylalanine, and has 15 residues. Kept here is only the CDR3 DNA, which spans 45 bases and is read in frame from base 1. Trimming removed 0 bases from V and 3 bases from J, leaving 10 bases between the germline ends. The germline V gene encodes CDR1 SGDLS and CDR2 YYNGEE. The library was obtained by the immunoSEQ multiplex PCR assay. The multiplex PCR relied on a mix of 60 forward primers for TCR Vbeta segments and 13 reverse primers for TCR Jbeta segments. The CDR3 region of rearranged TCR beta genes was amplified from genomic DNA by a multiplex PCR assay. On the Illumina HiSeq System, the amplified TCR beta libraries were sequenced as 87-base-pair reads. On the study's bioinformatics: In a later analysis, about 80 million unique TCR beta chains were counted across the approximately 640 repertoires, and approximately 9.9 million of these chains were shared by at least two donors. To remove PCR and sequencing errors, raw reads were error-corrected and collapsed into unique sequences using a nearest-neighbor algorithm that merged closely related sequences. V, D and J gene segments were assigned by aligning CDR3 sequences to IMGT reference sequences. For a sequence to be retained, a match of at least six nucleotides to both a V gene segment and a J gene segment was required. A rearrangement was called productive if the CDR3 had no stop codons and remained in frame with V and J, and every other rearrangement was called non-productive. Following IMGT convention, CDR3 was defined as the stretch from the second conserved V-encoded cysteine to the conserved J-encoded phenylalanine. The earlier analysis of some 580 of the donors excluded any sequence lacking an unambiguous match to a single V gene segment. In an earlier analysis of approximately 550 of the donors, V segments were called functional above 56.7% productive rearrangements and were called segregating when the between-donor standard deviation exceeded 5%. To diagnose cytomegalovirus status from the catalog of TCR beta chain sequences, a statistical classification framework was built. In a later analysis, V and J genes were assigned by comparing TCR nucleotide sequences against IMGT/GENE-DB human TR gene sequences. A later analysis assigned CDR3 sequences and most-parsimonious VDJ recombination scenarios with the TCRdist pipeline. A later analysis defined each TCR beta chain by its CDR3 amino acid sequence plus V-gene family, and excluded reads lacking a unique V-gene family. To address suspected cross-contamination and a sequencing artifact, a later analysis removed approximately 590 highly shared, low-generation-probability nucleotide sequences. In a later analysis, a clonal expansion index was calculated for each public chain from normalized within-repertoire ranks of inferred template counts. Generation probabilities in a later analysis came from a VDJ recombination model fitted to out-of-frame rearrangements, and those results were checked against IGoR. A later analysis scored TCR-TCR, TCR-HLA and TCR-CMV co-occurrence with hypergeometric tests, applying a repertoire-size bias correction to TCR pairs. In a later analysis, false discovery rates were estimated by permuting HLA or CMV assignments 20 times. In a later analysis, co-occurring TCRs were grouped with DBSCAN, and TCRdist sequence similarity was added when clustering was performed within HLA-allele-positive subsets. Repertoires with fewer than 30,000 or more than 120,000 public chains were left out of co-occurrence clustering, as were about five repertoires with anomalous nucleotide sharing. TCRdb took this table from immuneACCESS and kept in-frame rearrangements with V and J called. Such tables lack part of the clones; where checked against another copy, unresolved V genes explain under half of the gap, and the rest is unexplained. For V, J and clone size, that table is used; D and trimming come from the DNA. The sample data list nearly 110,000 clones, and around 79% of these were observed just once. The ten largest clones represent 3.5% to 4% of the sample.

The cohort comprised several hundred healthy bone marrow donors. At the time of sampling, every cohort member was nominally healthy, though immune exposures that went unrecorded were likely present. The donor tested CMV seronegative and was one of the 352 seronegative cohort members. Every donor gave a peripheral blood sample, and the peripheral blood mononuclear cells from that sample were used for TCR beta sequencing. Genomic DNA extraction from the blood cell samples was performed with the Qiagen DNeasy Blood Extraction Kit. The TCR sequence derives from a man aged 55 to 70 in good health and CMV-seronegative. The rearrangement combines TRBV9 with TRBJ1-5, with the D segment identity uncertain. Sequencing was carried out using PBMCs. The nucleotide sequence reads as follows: TGTGCCAGCAGCGTAGAAGGAGGGCTCAATCAGCCCCAGCATTTT. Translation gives CASSVEGGLNQPQHF.